The rows below give T cell receptor beta chains drawn from one sample of a study of tumor and adjacent non-tumor tissue in lung cancer. From the multiplex PCR reads, TCRdb called clonotypes with MiXCR, one entry per CDR3 protein. The sample holds 68,000 or so distinct CDR3 sequences, just under 60% seen once. What was sequenced was lung tumor tissue. These receptors originate from a man aged 50 to 60 with non-small cell lung cancer. Each CDR3 is given with its conserved first and last residue. The order of the fields is D gene, V gene, J gene, clone size, CDR3 protein, CDR3 DNA. D genes are given only for firm matches. A row's size may be missing; if present it is once, few, many or a size class.

d_gene: NA
v_gene: TRBV29-1
j_gene: TRBJ2-3
abundance: many
CDR3aa: CSVSLGAHKDTQYF
CDR3nt: TGCAGCGTGAGCCTGGGGGCGCATAAAGATACGCAGTATTTT

d_gene: TRBD1
v_gene: TRBV5-4
j_gene: TRBJ1-2
abundance: NA
CDR3aa: CASSSRTGGRTNYGYAF
CDR3nt: TGTGCAAGCAGCTCCCGGACAGGGGGGCGCACTAACTATGGCTACGCCTTC

d_gene: NA
v_gene: TRBV11-1
j_gene: TRBJ2-2
abundance: NA
CDR3aa: CACSCQGRPVELFF
CDR3nt: TGTGCCTGCAGTTGTCAGGGTCGGCCCGTGGAGCTGTTTTTT

d_gene: NA
v_gene: TRBV5-1
j_gene: TRBJ2-5
abundance: many
CDR3aa: CASTTTGFNGAQYF
CDR3nt: TGCGCCAGCACCACTACCGGGTTCAACGGGGCCCAGTACTTC

d_gene: TRBD1
v_gene: TRBV11-2
j_gene: TRBJ1-1
abundance: once
CDR3aa: CASRSDRAEVFF
CDR3nt: TGTGCCAGCAGATCGGACAGGGCTGAGGTTTTCTTT

d_gene: NA
v_gene: TRBV11-3
j_gene: TRBJ2-5
abundance: NA
CDR3aa: CASSLSARGGLQESQYF
CDR3nt: TGTGCCAGCAGCTTATCGGCTAGAGGGGGTTTACAAGAGTCCCAGTATTTC

d_gene: NA
v_gene: TRBV24-1
j_gene: TRBJ2-2
abundance: NA
CDR3aa: CATKVGQHTGELFF
CDR3nt: TGTGCCACCAAGGTCGGACAGCACACCGGGGAGCTGTTTTTT

d_gene: NA
v_gene: TRBV19
j_gene: TRBJ2-1
abundance: NA
CDR3aa: CASSVRGTDDEQFF
CDR3nt: TGTGCCAGTTCCGTAAGGGGGACTGACGATGAGCAGTTCTTC

d_gene: NA
v_gene: TRBV11-2
j_gene: TRBJ1-4
abundance: NA
CDR3aa: CTSNLTQGANEKLFF
CDR3nt: TGTACCAGCAACCTTACTCAGGGTGCTAATGAAAAACTGTTTTTT

d_gene: TRBD2
v_gene: TRBV11-2
j_gene: TRBJ2-2
abundance: NA
CDR3aa: CANSLVRGAKTGDLFF
CDR3nt: TGTGCCAACAGCTTAGTGCGGGGGGCAAAAACCGGGGACCTGTTTTTT